This T cell receptor beta chain is drawn from a study of brain T cells in children with intractable seizures. Points from the study as a whole: Absence of clones before surgery may stem from lower sequencing depth. Patients' HCMV serostatus was unknown; virus specificity rests on CDR3 similarity alone.

Time point reported: blood from clinic visit 5 months post-surgery; TSC patient then seizure free. Sequencing was limited to surgery cases with top T cell transcript signatures in brain tissue. At least one anti-epileptic drug was given before surgery. Sequencing was performed with immunoSEQ multiplex PCR; in TCRdb, only in-frame clones are kept and a portion is missing. The data show hundreds of thousands of clones, roughly 92% seen once. Comments on this clone: The antigen is not known. Different DNA sequences within this sample yield the same CDR3.

The CDR3 is made up of 14 amino acids. V was clipped by 6 bases and J by 4 bases, with 15 bases between them. Per the germline V gene, CDR1 is SEHNR and CDR2 is FQNEAQ (reference sequence). This TCR was recovered from a boy younger than two with tuberous sclerosis and intractable seizures. The material sequenced was peripheral blood, taken less than 6 months after surgery. The V gene is TRBV7-9, the J gene TRBJ2-5; D possibly corresponds to TRBD1 (6 bases). The CDR3 spells CASSLSGGVETQYF. The CDR3 DNA reads as TGTGCCAGCAGTCTGTCTGGGGGCGTAGAGACCCAGTACTTC.